One T cell receptor (beta chain) is described in this entry. CDR3 length: 16 residues. Germline lookup yields CDR1 SEHNR and CDR2 FQNEAQ (reference sequence). The ends lost 2 bases at V and 4 bases at J; junction bases unmatched: 8. The data were obtained in a study of cytomegalovirus exposure and HLA in healthy donors. The PCR had 60 Vbeta and 13 Jbeta primers. Profiled with immunoSEQ multiplex PCR; TCRdb holds only in-frame clones, not every one. The sample includes some 120,000 clones. The sequencing input was PBMCs. This sequence joins TRBV7-9 and TRBJ2-7; 10 nucleotides match TRBD1. The sequence derives from a man between 18 and 35 years old in good health and CMV-seronegative. CDR3 protein: CASSLLKTGGWYEQYF. The CDR3 DNA is TGTGCCAGCAGCTTACTTAAGACAGGGGGCTGGTACGAGCAGTACTTC.